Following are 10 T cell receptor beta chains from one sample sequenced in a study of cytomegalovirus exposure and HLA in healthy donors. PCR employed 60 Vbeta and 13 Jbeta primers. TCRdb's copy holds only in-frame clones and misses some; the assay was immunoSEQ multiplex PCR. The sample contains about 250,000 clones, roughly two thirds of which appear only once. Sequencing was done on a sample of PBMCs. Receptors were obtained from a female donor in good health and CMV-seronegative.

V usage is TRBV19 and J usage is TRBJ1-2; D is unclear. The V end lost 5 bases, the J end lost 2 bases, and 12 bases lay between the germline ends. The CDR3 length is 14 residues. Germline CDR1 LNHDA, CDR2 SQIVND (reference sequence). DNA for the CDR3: TGTGCCAGTAGTGAGGGTTCTAGGAACTATGGCTACACCTTC. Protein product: CASSEGSRNYGYTF.

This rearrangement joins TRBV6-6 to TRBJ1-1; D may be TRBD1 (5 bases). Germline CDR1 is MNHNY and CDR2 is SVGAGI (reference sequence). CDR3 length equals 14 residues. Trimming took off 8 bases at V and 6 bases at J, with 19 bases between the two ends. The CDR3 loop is CASATSGGNSEAFF. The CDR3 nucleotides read TGTGCCAGCGCCACTTCGGGGGGGAATTCTGAAGCTTTCTTT.

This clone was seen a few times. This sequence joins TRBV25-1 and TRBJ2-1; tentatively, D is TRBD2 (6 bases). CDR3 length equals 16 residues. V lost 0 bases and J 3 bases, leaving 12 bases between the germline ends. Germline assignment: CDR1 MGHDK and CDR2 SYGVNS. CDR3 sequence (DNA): TGTGCCAGCAGTGAATACGGCAGCGGGTACTACAATGAGCAGTTCTTC. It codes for CASSEYGSGYYNEQFF.

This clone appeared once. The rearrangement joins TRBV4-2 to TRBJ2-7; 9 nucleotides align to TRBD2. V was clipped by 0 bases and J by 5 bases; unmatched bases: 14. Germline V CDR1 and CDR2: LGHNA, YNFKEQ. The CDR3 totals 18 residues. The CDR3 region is CASSQESGIAGDFDEQYF. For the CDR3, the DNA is TGTGCCAGCAGCCAAGAGTCGGGGATAGCGGGAGATTTCGACGAGCAGTACTTC.

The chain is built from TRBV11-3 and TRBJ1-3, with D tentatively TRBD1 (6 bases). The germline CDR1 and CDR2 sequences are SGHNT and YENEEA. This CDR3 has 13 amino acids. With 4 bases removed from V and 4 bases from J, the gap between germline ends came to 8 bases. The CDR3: CASSSGHGNTIYF. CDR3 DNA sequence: TGTGCCAGCAGCTCGGGACACGGAAACACCATATATTTT.

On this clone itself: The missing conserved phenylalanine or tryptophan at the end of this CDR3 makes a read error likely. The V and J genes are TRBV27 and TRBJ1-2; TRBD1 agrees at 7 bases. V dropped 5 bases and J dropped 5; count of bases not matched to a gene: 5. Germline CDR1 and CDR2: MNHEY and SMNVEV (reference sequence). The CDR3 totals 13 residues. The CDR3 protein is CASSEGQMYGYTL. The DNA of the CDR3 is TGTGCCAGCAGTGAGGGACAGATGTATGGCTACACCCTC.

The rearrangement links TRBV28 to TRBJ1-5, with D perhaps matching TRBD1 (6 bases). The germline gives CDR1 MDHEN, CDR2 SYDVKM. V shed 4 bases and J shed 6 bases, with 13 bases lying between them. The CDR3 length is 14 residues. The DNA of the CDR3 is TGTGCCAGCAGTTCACGAGGGGGTGGTCAGCCCCAGCATTTT. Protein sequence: CASSSRGGGQPQHF.

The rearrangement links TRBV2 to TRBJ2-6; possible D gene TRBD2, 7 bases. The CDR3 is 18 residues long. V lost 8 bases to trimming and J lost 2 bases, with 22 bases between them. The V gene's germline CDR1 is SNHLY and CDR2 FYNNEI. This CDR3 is CASRGGGARAAGANVLTF. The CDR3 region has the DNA TGTGCCAGCCGAGGGGGGGGTGCTAGAGCGGCTGGGGCCAACGTCCTGACTTTC.

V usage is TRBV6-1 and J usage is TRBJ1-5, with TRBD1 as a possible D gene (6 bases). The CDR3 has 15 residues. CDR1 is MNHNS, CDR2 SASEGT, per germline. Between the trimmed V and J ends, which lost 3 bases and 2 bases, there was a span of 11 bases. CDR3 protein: CASSDRGAGNQPQHF. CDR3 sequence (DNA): TGTGCCAGCAGTGACCGGGGGGCCGGCAATCAGCCCCAGCATTTT.

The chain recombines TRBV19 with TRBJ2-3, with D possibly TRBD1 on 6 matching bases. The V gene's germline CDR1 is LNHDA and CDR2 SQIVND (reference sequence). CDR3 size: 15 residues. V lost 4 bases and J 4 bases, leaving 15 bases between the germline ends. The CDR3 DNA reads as TGTGCCAGTAGTACGCTCCAGGGGTTTGCAGATACGCAGTATTTT. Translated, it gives CASSTLQGFADTQYF.